These T cell receptor beta chains were read from a single sample in a study of type 1 and type 2 diabetes patients. TCRdb ran MiXCR on the multiplex PCR reads and lists one entry per CDR3 protein. The sample consists of a few hundred thousand distinct CDR3 sequences, more than 45% of them appearing once. The sequenced sample was peripheral blood mononuclear cells (PBMCs). These receptors were taken from a young man with type 2 diabetes. The CDR3 runs from the conserved cysteine through the conserved F or W. Fields, in order: CDR3 protein, CDR3 DNA, V gene, CDR3 length, D gene, clone size, J gene. D genes are given only for firm matches. Part of the rows lack a size; the others show once, few, many or a class for expanded clones.

CASSPPSGGRAKDTQYF | TGTGCCAGCAGCCCACCCTCTGGGGGGAGGGCCAAAGATACGCAGTATTTT | TRBV2 | 17 | TRBD2 | once | TRBJ2-3
CASSLRPGNTEAFF | TGTGCCAGCAGCTTAAGACCGGGGAACACTGAAGCTTTCTTT | TRBV7-9 | 14 | . | . | TRBJ1-1
CASSIAVGTVGSYEQYF | TGTGCCAGTAGTATAGCCGTCGGGACGGTCGGCTCCTACGAGCAGTACTTC | TRBV19 | 17 | . | few | TRBJ2-7
CASRFLQGARETQYF | TGTGCCAGCAGGTTCCTACAGGGGGCGCGGGAGACCCAGTACTTC | TRBV7-8 | 15 | TRBD1 | . | TRBJ2-5
CASSPRDRVHEQYF | TGTGCCAGCAGCCCCCGGGACAGGGTCCACGAGCAGTACTTC | TRBV11-3 | 14 | TRBD1 | once | TRBJ2-7
CSATTDRRYGYAF | TGCAGTGCTACGACCGATCGAAGATATGGCTACGCCTTC | TRBV20-1 | 13 | . | . | TRBJ1-2
CASSLGGGAVYEQYF | TGTGCCAGCAGTTTAGGCGGGGGGGCAGTATACGAGCAGTACTTC | TRBV6-6 | 15 | TRBD2 | . | TRBJ2-7
CSARGDRVWVSEAIGIADTQYF | TGCAGTGCTAGAGGGGACAGGGTGTGGGTGAGTGAGGCGATAGGGATCGCAGATACGCAGTATTTT | TRBV20-1 | 22 | TRBD1 | few | TRBJ2-3
CASQNSGASTDTQYF | TGTGCCAGCCAAAATAGCGGAGCGAGCACAGATACGCAGTATTTT | TRBV6-5 | 15 | . | . | TRBJ2-3
CASSLSGRSSYEQYF | TGTGCCAGCAGCTTAAGCGGGAGGAGCTCCTACGAGCAGTACTTC | TRBV7-2 | 15 | TRBD2 | few | TRBJ2-7
CASRTSQGKDGYTF | TGTGCCAGTAGGACTTCACAGGGTAAAGATGGCTACACCTTC | TRBV19 | 14 | . | . | TRBJ1-2
CASSGDREETQYF | TGTGCCAGCAGCGGGGACAGGGAAGAGACCCAGTACTTC | TRBV13 | 13 | TRBD1 | . | TRBJ2-5
CSAGGRATQYF | TGCAGCGCTGGGGGCAGGGCGACCCAGTACTTC | TRBV29-1 | 11 | . | . | TRBJ2-5
CASSLRGTVYEQYF | TGTGCCAGCAGTCTTCGGGGGACTGTCTACGAGCAGTACTTC | TRBV6-1 | 14 | . | few | TRBJ2-7
CASSQVGEAFF | TGTGCCAGTAGTCAGGTCGGAGAAGCTTTCTTT | TRBV19 | 11 | . | . | TRBJ1-1
CASSTPQGIPGNTDTQYF | TGTGCCAGTAGTACACCTCAAGGGATTCCTGGTAACACAGATACGCAGTATTTT | TRBV19 | 18 | . | . | TRBJ2-3
CAIMGAANTEAFF | TGTGCCATCATGGGTGCGGCGAACACTGAAGCTTTCTTT | TRBV10-3 | 13 | . | . | TRBJ1-1
CASRPPGGGYGYTF | TGTGCCAGCAGACCACCGGGGGGTGGCTATGGCTACACCTTC | TRBV14 | 14 | . | . | TRBJ1-2
CASSDRGGPDSPLHF | TGTGCCAGCAGTGATAGAGGAGGGCCAGATTCACCCCTCCACTTT | TRBV9 | 15 | . | few | TRBJ1-6
CAWSRSTYEQYF | TGTGCCTGGAGTAGGTCCACATACGAGCAGTACTTC | TRBV30 | 12 | . | . | TRBJ2-7
CASSVSTGETQYF | TGTGCCAGTAGTGTTTCTACAGGAGAGACCCAGTACTTC | TRBV19 | 13 | . | few | TRBJ2-5
CSVRPRGGETQYF | TGCAGCGTGCGTCCTAGAGGGGGAGAGACCCAGTACTTC | TRBV20-1 | 13 | . | . | TRBJ2-5
CASSLAVQGRRSEQYF | TGCGCCAGCAGCTTGGCCGTACAGGGAAGACGTTCCGAGCAGTACTTC | TRBV5-1 | 16 | . | . | TRBJ2-7
CASSYSKFTEAFF | TGTGCCAGCAGTTACTCGAAGTTCACTGAAGCTTTCTTT | TRBV6-5 | 13 | . | few | TRBJ1-1
CASSPPGHRNEKLFF | TGTGCCAGTAGTCCGCCGGGACACCGAAATGAAAAACTGTTTTTT | TRBV19 | 15 | . | . | TRBJ1-4
CASSLVLEHEQFF | TGTGCCAGCAGCTTAGTGTTGGAACATGAGCAGTTCTTC | TRBV7-2 | 13 | . | . | TRBJ2-1
CASSQGPGVQFF | TGTGCCAGCAGCCAAGGTCCGGGGGTGCAGTTCTTC | TRBV3-1 | 12 | . | . | TRBJ2-1
CASSLGQRDEQFF | TGCGCCAGCAGCTTGGGGCAGCGGGATGAGCAGTTCTTC | TRBV5-1 | 13 | . | . | TRBJ2-1
CASSDGNNQPQHF | TGTGCCAGCAGTGACGGTAACAATCAGCCCCAGCATTTT | TRBV10-3 | 13 | . | . | TRBJ1-5
CASSSGQGFSPLHF | TGTGCCAGCAGCTCGGGACAGGGCTTCTCACCCCTCCACTTT | TRBV13 | 14 | TRBD1 | . | TRBJ1-6
CSVVGQIEQFF | TGCAGCGTTGTAGGCCAGATCGAGCAGTTCTTC | TRBV29-1 | 11 | . | . | TRBJ2-1
CACGEESMGPGELFF | TGTGCCTGTGGCGAGGAGTCTATGGGTCCCGGGGAGCTGTTTTTT | TRBV2 | 15 | . | many | TRBJ2-2
CSARGGVDYEQYF | TGCAGTGCTAGGGGTGGAGTGGACTACGAGCAGTACTTC | TRBV20-1 | 13 | . | . | TRBJ2-7
CASSLDYNSPLHF | TGTGCCAGCAGCTTGGACTATAATTCACCCCTCCACTTT | TRBV7-3 | 13 | . | . | TRBJ1-6
CASSLDLAGLGNEQFF | TGTGCCAGCAGCTTAGATCTAGCGGGACTAGGAAATGAGCAGTTCTTC | TRBV7-2 | 16 | TRBD2 | . | TRBJ2-1
CASRPNLYEQYF | TGTGCCAGCCGCCCTAATTTATACGAGCAGTACTTC | TRBV2 | 12 | . | many | TRBJ2-7
CASSPLTRGLPGELFF | TGTGCCAGCAGCCCTCTTACCCGTGGATTGCCCGGGGAGCTGTTTTTT | TRBV7-2 | 16 | . | few | TRBJ2-2